Presented here are 23 T cell receptor beta chains from one specimen sequenced in a study of human T cells and chemical hapten exposure (dated by TCRdb to the early 2020s). The library was obtained by RACE. Sequencing relied on a NextSeq 500. TCRdb trimmed the raw reads at Q25, called clones with MiXCR and kept productive beta chains. Here each entry gathers all rows of one CDR3 protein and keeps the most common genes and DNA. Across this sample there are around 300,000 distinct CDR3 sequences, with 7.5% to 9% seen only once. Roughly 1.2% of the sample is held by the ten biggest clonotypes. The time point label on this specimen signifies: pre-sensitization, week 0. Per the publication, the treatment or condition label means: therapeutic diphenylcyclopropenone sensitization with weekly scalp DPC. This sample comprised whole blood, obtained in connection with sensitization to the hapten diphenylcyclopropenone (DPC). The receptors here all came from a man between 18 and 29 years old with alopecia areata. Some clones in this sample may be carry-over from other donors' samples.

The V call is TRBV12-3 or TRBV12-4, the J call TRBJ2-1, with 7 bases lining up with TRBD2. The CDR3 loop spans 14 amino acids. Trimming cost V 7 bases and J 4 bases; bases outside gene matches: 7. CDR3 coding DNA: TGTGCCAGCATCCCAAGCGGGGTTTACAATGAGCAGTTCTTC. This translates into CASIPSGVYNEQFF.

CDR3: CASSYSRNGQAFF. In DNA, the CDR3 is TGTGCCAGCAGTTACTCGAGGAATGGGCAAGCTTTCTTT. This chain links TRBV6-5 with TRBJ1-1; D remains ambiguous. Trimming removed 0 bases at V and 9 bases at J, with 11 bases between. CDR1 MNHEY and CDR2 SVGAGI come from the germline V gene. CDR3 size: 13 residues.

V usage is TRBV20-1 and J usage is TRBJ1-2; 8 bases match TRBD1. The CDR3 runs to 12 residues. The V gene's germline CDR1 is DFQATT and CDR2 SNEGSKA (reference sequence). Germline trimming cut 3 bases from V and 7 bases from J; bases unmatched to any gene: 4. CDR3 nucleotides: TGCAGTGCTAGCCCTGACAGGGGTGGCTACACCTTC. Amino acid sequence: CSASPDRGGYTF.

The genes are TRBV21-1 and TRBJ2-7; the D call in the table, TRBD1, was not verified against the DNA. TRBV21-1 is recorded as a pseudogene. The CDR3 has 18 amino acids. CDR3 in DNA: TGTGCCAGCAGCAACCGGGACAGGGGATTCCCTATCGTCTACGAGCAGTACGTC. This encodes CASSNRDRGFPIVYEQYV.

This clonotype turned up a few times. V is TRBV3-1 and J is TRBJ1-3; D is possibly TRBD1 (6 bases). With 4 bases removed from V and 0 bases from J, the gap between germline ends came to 13 bases. The CDR3 is 16 residues long. Germline values: CDR1 LGHDT, CDR2 YNNKEL (reference sequence). The CDR3 nucleotides are TGTGCCAGCAGCCCGAATTGGGACATCTCTGGAAACACCATATATTTT. Its translation is CASSPNWDISGNTIYF.

The DNA of the CDR3 is TGTGCCAGCAGCCTAAACTCGGGGGCCACCTACGAGCAGTACTTC. Its translation: CASSLNSGATYEQYF. The chain is built from TRBV11-1 and TRBJ2-7; D might be TRBD1 or TRBD2, each matching 6 bases. The CDR3 extends over 15 amino acids. Trimming pared 5 bases from V and 2 bases from J, leaving 16 bases between. In germline, CDR1 is SGHAT, CDR2 FQDESV (reference sequence).

Only a few counts were recorded for this clonotype. CDR3 region: CASRRTSNEQYF. For the CDR3, the DNA is TGTGCCAGCAGGAGGACTAGCAACGAGCAGTACTTC. The chain employs TRBV6-2 or TRBV6-3 and TRBJ2-7; 8 positions agree with TRBD2. J was trimmed by 5 bases and V by 6 bases; bases with no gene match: 3. Germline assignment: CDR1 MNHEY and CDR2 SVGEGT. The CDR3 covers 12 residues.

This clonotype was seen only a few times. The chain has TRBV28 and TRBJ2-3; 9 positions match TRBD1. The germline V gene has CDR1 MDHEN and CDR2 SYDVKM. The CDR3 covers 15 residues. After removal of 6 bases from V and 1 base from J, the junction contained 5 bases not matched to a gene. The CDR3 DNA reads as TGTGCCAGCAGAGCGGGACAGGGACGCACAGATACGCAGTATTTT. As protein: CASRAGQGRTDTQYF. The entire variable domain, with the rest obtained from reference TRBV28 and TRBJ2-3, is as follows: DVKVTQSSRYLVKRTGEKVFLECVQDMDHENMFWYRQDPGLGLRLIYFSYDVKMKEKGDIPEGYSVSREKKERFSLILESASTNQTSMYLCASRAGQGRTDTQYFGPGTRLTVL.

The V call is TRBV4-1, the J call TRBJ1-5, with a possible D match to TRBD1 (6 bases). V was trimmed by 1 base and J by 9 bases, leaving 19 bases between them. The CDR3 spans 16 residues. From germline, CDR1 is MGHRA and CDR2 YSYEKL. DNA for the CDR3: TGCGCCAGCAGCCAAGTGGCCGGGACACCGGATCGGCCCCAGCATTTT. Translation gives CASSQVAGTPDRPQHF.

This clonotype has a count of ten or more. The V and J genes are TRBV7-9 and TRBJ2-1; 7 nucleotides align to TRBD1. Germline-derived CDR1 and CDR2 are SEHNR and FQNEAQ (reference sequence). The V and J ends lost 0 bases and 0 bases, in that order; junction bases with no gene match: 2. The CDR3 consists of 16 residues. As DNA, the CDR3 is TGTGCCAGCAGCTTAGCCAGGACAGGCTCCTACAATGAGCAGTTCTTC. Its translation: CASSLARTGSYNEQFF.

This clonotype came up many times. The gene calls are TRBV5-1 and TRBJ1-4; a possible D gene is TRBD1 (5 bases). The CDR3 is made up of 15 amino acids. CDR1 and CDR2 from the germline V gene are SGHRS and YFSETQ. V lost 0 bases and J lost 8, with 14 bases in between. DNA of the CDR3: TGCGCCAGCAGCTTGGAGTGGGGCGCTGAGGAAAAACTGTTTTTT. It specifies CASSLEWGAEEKLFF.

This clonotype was counted many times. This chain uses TRBV15 with TRBJ2-2; D ambiguous. Germline CDR1 reads LNHNV; CDR2 reads YYDKDF (reference sequence). With 7 bases removed from V and 3 bases from J, the gap between germline ends came to 9 bases. This CDR3 has 13 amino acids. This CDR3 is CATTPVYTGELFF. The DNA of the CDR3 is TGTGCCACCACCCCGGTTTACACCGGGGAGCTGTTTTTT.

This clonotype occurred many times. The chain joins TRBV6-2 or TRBV6-3 to TRBJ1-2; possible D gene TRBD1, 5 bases. The CDR3 sequence is 11 residues long. Between the trimmed V and J ends, which lost 5 bases and 8 bases, there was a span of 9 bases. Germline V gives CDR1 MNHEY, CDR2 SVGEGT. As DNA, the CDR3 is TGTGCCAGCAGTCTCCAGGGAGGCTACACCTTC. As protein: CASSLQGGYTF.

The chain employs TRBV4-3 and TRBJ2-7, with D possibly being TRBD1 (6 bases). V dropped 1 base and J dropped 4 bases, with 14 bases sitting between them. This CDR3 is built from 15 residues. Germline V lookup: CDR1 LGHNA, CDR2 YSLEER. The CDR3 loop is CASSQGRTAQYEQYF. The DNA of the CDR3 is TGCGCCAGCAGCCAAGGCCGGACAGCCCAGTACGAGCAGTACTTC.

J is TRBJ1-6 and V is TRBV20-1; D unresolved. This CDR3 contains 15 residues. The germline CDR1 and CDR2 sequences are DFQATT and SNEGSKA (reference sequence). The V and J ends lost 0 bases and 0 bases respectively, with 6 bases between them. The CDR3 DNA reads TGCAGTGCTAGAGATCCAAGCTCCTATAATTCACCCCTCCACTTT. As protein: CSARDPSSYNSPLHF.

This clonotype was detected many times. The chain joins TRBV6-4 to TRBJ2-1; 8 nucleotides match TRBD2. The CDR3 is 13 residues long. The germline V gene has CDR1 MRHNA and CDR2 SNTAGT. With V trimmed by 6 bases and J by 5 bases, 3 bases remained unmatched. The CDR3 here is CASSGGEHNEQFF. CDR3 DNA: TGTGCCAGCAGCGGGGGGGAGCACAATGAGCAGTTCTTC.

This clonotype showed up many times. This chain connects TRBV6-1 to TRBJ1-3; a possible D gene is TRBD1 (5 bases). From germline, CDR1 is MNHNS and CDR2 SASEGT. Trimming shortened V by 7 bases and J by 6 bases, and 16 bases separated the two germline ends. This CDR3 comprises 14 residues. The CDR3 bases are TGTGCCAGCATTGGGGGTAATCGGGAAAACACCATATATTTT. Protein product: CASIGGNRENTIYF.

This clonotype was detected only a few times. This chain links TRBV29-1 with TRBJ2-1; D is perhaps TRBD1 (5 bases). This CDR3 spans 14 amino acids. From germline, CDR1 is SQVTM and CDR2 ANQGSEA. V was cut by 2 bases and J by 3 bases, with 11 bases left in between. This chain's CDR3 is CSVELDSHYNEQFF. CDR3 in DNA: TGCAGCGTTGAATTAGACAGTCACTACAATGAGCAGTTCTTC.

The table lists this clonotype with many counts. J is TRBJ2-7 and V is TRBV5-5, with 7 bases identical to TRBD1. The germline V gene encodes CDR1 SGHKS and CDR2 YYEKEE (reference sequence). The junction had 3 bases not matched to a gene; V was cut back by 0 bases and J by 6 bases. The CDR3 runs 13 residues. The CDR3 nucleotides read TGTGCCAGCAGCTTGGGACAGGGCCTCGAGCAGTACGTC. It specifies CASSLGQGLEQYV.

This clonotype has ten or more counts. The chain links TRBV29-1 to TRBJ1-1, with a weak D call TRBD1 (6 bases). Per the germline V gene, CDR1 is SQVTM and CDR2 is ANQGSEA. The V gene lost 7 bases and the J gene lost 1 base, with 16 bases spanning the gap. The CDR3 has 14 residues. DNA for the CDR3: TGCAGCGATGGTAAGGGACAATGGAACACTGAAGCTTTCTTT. Residues: CSDGKGQWNTEAFF.

This clonotype has more than one count but fewer than ten. This chain uses TRBV7-9 with TRBJ2-7, with 9 bases identical to TRBD1. Per germline, CDR1 SEHNR and CDR2 FQNEAQ (reference sequence). This CDR3 region has 15 residues. V lost 4 bases, J lost 6 bases, and 10 bases stayed unmatched. The CDR3 DNA reads as TGTGCCAGCAGCTCCCGAACGGGACAGGGCTCCGAGCAGTACTTC. Translation: CASSSRTGQGSEQYF.

This clonotype was seen at least ten times. The chain links TRBV29-1 to TRBJ1-1; D unresolved. The V end lost 5 bases, the J end lost 6 bases, and 13 bases lay between the germline ends. This CDR3 spans 12 amino acids. From germline, CDR1 is SQVTM and CDR2 ANQGSEA. This chain's CDR3 is CSVKRAGSEAFF. The CDR3 coding sequence is TGCAGCGTTAAAAGGGCGGGTTCTGAAGCTTTCTTT.

The sample holds many counts of this clonotype. The V gene is TRBV3-1, the J gene TRBJ1-2; D gene uncertain. The CDR3 runs 14 residues. Germline V gene data show CDR1 as LGHDT and CDR2 as YNNKEL (reference sequence). V lost 0 bases and J 4 bases, leaving 9 bases between the germline ends. Here the CDR3 reads CASSQDLAGYGYTF. The CDR3 DNA is TGTGCCAGCAGCCAAGATTTGGCAGGCTATGGCTACACCTTC. Combining the CDR3 with reference TRBV3-1 and TRBJ1-2 gives the whole variable domain DTAVSQTPKYLVTQMGNDKSIKCEQNLGHDTMYWYKQDSKKFLKIMFSYNNKELIINETVPNRFSPKSPDKAHLNLHINSLELGDSAVYFCASSQDLAGYGYTFGSGTRLTVV.